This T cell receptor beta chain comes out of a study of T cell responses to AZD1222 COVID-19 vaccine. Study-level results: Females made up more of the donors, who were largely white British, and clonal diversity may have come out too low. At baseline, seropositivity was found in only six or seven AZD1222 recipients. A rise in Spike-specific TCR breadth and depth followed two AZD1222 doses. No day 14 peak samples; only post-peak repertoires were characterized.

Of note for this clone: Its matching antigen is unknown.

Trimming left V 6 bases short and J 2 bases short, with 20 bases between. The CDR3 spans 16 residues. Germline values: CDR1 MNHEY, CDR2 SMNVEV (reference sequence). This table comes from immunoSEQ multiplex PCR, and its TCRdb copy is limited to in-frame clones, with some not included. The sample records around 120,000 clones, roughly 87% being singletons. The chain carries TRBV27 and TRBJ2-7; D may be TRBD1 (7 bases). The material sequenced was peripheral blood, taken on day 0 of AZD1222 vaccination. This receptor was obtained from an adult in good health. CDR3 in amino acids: CASRRGGQGGTYEQYF. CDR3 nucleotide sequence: TGTGCCAGCAGAAGAGGGGGGCAGGGGGGCACCTACGAGCAGTACTTC.